This record concerns one T cell receptor (beta chain) sequence. Its target antigen remains unknown. The sample holds no much larger clone one base away, and base qualities are not on file. This sample was included in a study of blood T cells in healthy people across ages (dated by TCRdb to the mid-2010s). Concerning the study at large: In model experiments, roughly one uniquely barcoded TCR beta cDNA molecule per two T cells was captured by template switching. The donors were split into four age groups: young (average around 15 years), middle-aged (roughly 39), aged (more than 55) and long-lived (roughly 86). Age-related changes in TCR beta repertoire diversity were measured in the study by deep sequencing normalized with unique cDNA molecular identifiers. To avoid experimental bias, donors of different ages were spread randomly across the sequencing lanes. The study analyzed two additional independent replicas of 1 million unique cDNA reads from the same blood draw for two donors, one aged 18 to 29 and one aged 80 or older.

For CDR1 and CDR2, the germline V gene lists SGDLS and YYNGEE. The CDR3 runs 15 residues from the cysteine to the phenylalanine. CDR3 DNA is the only sequence kept; it has 45 bases, read in frame from the first base. The germline V end is reduced by 4 bases and the J end by 1 base; junction bases left unmatched: 6. To prepare the library, 5' RACE was applied. Instrument used: Illumina HiSeq 2500. A second PCR of about 6 to 12 cycles was run with a J-beta primer mix and a sample-barcoded 5' primer. Each TCR beta cDNA molecule received a unique molecular identifier from a template-switch 5' adaptor carrying 12 random nucleotides. Each sample yielded at least 2.5 million CDR3-containing paired-end reads. All of the RNA was converted into first-strand cDNA using the Mint cDNA synthesis kit, with a TRBC-specific oligonucleotide serving as the primer. Following uracil-DNA glycosylase treatment, all cDNA underwent a first 18-cycle PCR with the universal primers M1SS and BC2_uni_R. On the study's bioinformatics: Normalization of each sample was performed by random selection of 1 million high-quality reads, each carrying a distinct molecular identifier. Reads sharing molecular identifiers were discarded rather than binned into consensus sequences. CDR3 identification, clonotype clustering and error correction used MiTCR with a Q25 quality threshold and the strictest error-elimination algorithm. Lower-bound total TCR beta diversity was estimated with a nonparametric unseen species model using Euler transformation. In TCRdb, the public reads were trimmed at Q25 with fastp and aligned with MiXCR, with productive beta chains retained. Here each entry gathers all rows of one CDR3 protein and keeps the most common genes and DNA. The V and J calls reflect TCRdb's pipeline rather than the authors' work. For this sample the table gives approximately 800,000 distinct CDR3 sequences, of which roughly 40% were detected only once. 10% to 15% of the sample comes from the top ten.

Beyond this particular receptor, the publication reports: Estimates of total diversity based on one million sequenced T cells were regarded as lower bounds and as underestimates. The percentage of naive T cells measured by flow cytometry correlated strongly with observed TCR beta diversity. Bulk unsorted PBMC profiling prevented conclusive comparison of naive and antigen-experienced compartments. Compared with the aged group, more naive CD4+ T cells, fewer expanded clones and increased TCR diversity were shown by the long-lived group, suggesting age selection. As age increased, observed TCR beta diversity per million T cells dropped in a roughly linear way, and a significant reduction was already evident by age roughly 40. Donor CMV infection status was unknown, potentially confounding age-related changes in expanded clonotypes.

The donors were a few dozen Caucasian individuals from Russia, aged about 6 to 95 years, who were systemically healthy. Each donor gave roughly 11 milliliters of peripheral blood, drawn into EDTA-treated Vacutainer tubes. Ficoll-Paque density-gradient centrifugation was used to isolate PBMCs, with at least 6.5 million obtained per sample. Total RNA was extracted from PBMCs with Trizol reagent, with at least 6 micrograms obtained per sample. For every donor, an aliquot of PBMCs went through flow cytometry to measure the percentages of naive CD45RAhigh/CD27high T cells. This clonotype originated in a man younger than 35 in good health. Source material: blood. The rearrangement joined TRBV9 to TRBJ1-1; a stretch of 8 junction bases matches TRBD1. For the CDR3, the sequence is CASSPRDRTNTEAFF. The DNA reads as follows: TGTGCCAGCAGCCCCCGGGACAGGACGAACACTGAAGCTTTCTTT.